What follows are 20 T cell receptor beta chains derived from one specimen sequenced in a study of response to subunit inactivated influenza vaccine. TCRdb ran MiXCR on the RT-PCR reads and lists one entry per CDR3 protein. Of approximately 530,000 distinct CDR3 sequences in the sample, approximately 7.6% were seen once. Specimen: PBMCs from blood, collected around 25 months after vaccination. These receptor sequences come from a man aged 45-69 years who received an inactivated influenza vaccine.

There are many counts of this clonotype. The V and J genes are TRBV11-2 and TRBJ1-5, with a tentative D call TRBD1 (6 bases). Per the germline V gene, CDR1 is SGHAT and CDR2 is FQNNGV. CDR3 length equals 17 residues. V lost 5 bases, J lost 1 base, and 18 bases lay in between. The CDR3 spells CASSKEHRALSNQPQHF. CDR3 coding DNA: TGTGCCAGCAGCAAAGAACACAGGGCATTGAGCAATCAGCCCCAGCATTTT. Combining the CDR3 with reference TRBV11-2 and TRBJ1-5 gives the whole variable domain EAGVAQSPRYKIIEKRQSVAFWCNPISGHATLYWYQQILGQGPKLLIQFQNNGVVDDSQLPKDRFSAERLKGVDSTLKIQPAKLEDSAVYLCASSKEHRALSNQPQHFGDGTRLSIL.

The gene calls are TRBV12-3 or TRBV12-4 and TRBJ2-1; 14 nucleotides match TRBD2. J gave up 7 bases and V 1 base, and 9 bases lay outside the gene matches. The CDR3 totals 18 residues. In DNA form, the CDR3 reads TGTGCCAGCAGTTTAGGCCAGGGCAGGACTAGCGGGAGGAATGAGCAGTTCTTC. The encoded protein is CASSLGQGRTSGRNEQFF.

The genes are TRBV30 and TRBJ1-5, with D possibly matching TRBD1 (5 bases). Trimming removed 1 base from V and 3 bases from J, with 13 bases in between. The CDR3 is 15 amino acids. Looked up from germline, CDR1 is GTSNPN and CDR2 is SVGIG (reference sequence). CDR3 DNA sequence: TGTGCCTGGAGTGGGGGGACGGGGCCCAATCAGCCCCAGCATTTT. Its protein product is CAWSGGTGPNQPQHF.

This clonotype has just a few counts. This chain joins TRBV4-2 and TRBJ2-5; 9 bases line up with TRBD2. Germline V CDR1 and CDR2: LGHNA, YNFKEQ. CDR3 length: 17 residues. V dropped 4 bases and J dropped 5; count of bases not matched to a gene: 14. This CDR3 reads CASSPTGAGGRGETQYF. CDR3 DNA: TGTGCCAGCAGCCCTACTGGGGCGGGGGGGCGTGGGGAGACCCAGTACTTC.

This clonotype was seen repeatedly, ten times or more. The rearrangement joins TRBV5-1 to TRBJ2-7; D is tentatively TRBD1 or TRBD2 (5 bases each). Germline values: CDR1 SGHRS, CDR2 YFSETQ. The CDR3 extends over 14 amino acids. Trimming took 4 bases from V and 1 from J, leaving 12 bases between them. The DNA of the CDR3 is TGCGCCAGCAGCCCGGGGCCCTCTTCCTACGAGCAGTACTTC. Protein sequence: CASSPGPSSYEQYF.

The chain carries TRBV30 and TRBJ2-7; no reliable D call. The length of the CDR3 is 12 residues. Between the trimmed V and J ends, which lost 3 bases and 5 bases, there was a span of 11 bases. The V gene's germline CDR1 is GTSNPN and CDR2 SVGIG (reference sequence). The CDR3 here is CAWSQFGDEQYF. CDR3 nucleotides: TGTGCCTGGAGCCAATTCGGAGACGAGCAGTACTTC.

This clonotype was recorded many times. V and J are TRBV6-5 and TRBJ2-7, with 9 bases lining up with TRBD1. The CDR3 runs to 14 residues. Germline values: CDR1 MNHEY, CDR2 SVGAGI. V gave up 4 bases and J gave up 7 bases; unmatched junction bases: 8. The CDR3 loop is CASSLGRTGVEQYF. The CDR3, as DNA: TGTGCCAGCAGTTTGGGTAGGACAGGGGTAGAGCAGTACTTC.

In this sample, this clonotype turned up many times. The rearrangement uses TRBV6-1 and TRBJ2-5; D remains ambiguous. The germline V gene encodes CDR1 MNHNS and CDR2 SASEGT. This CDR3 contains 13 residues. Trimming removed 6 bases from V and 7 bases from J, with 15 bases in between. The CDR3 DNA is TGTGCCAGCAGCAGTCGACCAGACGGGACCCAGTACTTC. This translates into CASSSRPDGTQYF.

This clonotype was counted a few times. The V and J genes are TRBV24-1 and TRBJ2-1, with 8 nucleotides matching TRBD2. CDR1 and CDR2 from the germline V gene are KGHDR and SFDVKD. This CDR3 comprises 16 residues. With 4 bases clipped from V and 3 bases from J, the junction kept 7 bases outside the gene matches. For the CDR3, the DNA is TGTGCCACCAGTGAGTCCGGGACTAGGAACTACAATGAGCAGTTCTTC. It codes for CATSESGTRNYNEQFF.

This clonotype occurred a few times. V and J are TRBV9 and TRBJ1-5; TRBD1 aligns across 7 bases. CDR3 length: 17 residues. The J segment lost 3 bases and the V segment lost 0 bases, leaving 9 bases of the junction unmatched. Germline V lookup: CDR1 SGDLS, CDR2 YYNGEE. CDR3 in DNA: TGTGCCAGCAGCGTAGTAAGTTTGGACAGGATCAATCAGCCCCAGCATTTT. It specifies CASSVVSLDRINQPQHF.

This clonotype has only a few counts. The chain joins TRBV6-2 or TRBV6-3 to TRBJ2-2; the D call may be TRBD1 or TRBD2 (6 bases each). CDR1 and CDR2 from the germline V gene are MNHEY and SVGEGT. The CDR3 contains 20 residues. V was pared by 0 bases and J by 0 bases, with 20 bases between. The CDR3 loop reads CASSYSLVGGGGSNTGELFF. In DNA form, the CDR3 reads TGTGCCAGCAGTTACTCTTTGGTCGGGGGCGGCGGGTCGAACACCGGGGAGCTGTTTTTT.

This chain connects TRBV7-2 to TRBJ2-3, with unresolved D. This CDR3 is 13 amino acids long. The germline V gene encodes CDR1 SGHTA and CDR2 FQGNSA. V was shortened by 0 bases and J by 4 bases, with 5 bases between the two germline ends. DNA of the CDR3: TGTGCCAGCAGCTTAGCGCAATCAGATACGCAGTATTTT. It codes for CASSLAQSDTQYF.

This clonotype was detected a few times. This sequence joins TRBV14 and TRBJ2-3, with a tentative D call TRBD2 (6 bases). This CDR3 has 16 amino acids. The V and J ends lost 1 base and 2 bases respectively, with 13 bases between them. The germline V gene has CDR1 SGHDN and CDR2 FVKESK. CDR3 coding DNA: TGTGCCAGCAGCCAAGGAGGGACTCGTCTCACAGATACGCAGTATTTT. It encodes CASSQGGTRLTDTQYF. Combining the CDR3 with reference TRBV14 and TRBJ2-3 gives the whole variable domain EAGVTQFPSHSVIEKGQTVTLRCDPISGHDNLYWYRRVMGKEIKFLLHFVKESKQDESGMPNNRFLAERTGGTYSTLKVQPAELEDSGVYFCASSQGGTRLTDTQYFGPGTRLTVL.

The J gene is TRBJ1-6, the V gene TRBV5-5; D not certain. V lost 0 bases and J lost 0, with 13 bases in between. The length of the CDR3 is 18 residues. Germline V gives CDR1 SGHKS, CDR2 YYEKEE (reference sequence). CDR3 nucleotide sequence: TGTGCCAGCAGCTTGGATACCGAACTTGGCTCCTATAATTCACCCCTCCACTTT. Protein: CASSLDTELGSYNSPLHF.

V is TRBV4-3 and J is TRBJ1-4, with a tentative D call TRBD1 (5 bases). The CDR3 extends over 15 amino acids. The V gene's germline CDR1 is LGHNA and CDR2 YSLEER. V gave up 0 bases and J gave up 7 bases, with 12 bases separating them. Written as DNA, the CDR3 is TGCGCCAGCAGCCAAGATATGGGGCCCGGTGAAAAACTGTTTTTT. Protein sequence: CASSQDMGPGEKLFF.

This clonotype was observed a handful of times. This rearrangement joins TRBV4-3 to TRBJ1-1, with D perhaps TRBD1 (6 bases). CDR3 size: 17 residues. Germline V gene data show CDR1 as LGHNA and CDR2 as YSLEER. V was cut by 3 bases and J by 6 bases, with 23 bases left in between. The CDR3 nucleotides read TGCGCCAGCAGCCAGACCGGGACACCGGACCGAATTGCTGAAGCTTTCTTT. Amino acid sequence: CASSQTGTPDRIAEAFF.

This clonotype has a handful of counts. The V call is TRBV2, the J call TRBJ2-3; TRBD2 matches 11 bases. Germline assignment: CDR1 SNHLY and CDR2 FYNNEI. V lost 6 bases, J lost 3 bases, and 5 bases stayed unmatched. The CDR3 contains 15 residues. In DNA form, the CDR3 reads TGTGCCAGCAGCGGGGCTAGCGGGGGGACAGATACGCAGTATTTT. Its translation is CASSGASGGTDTQYF.

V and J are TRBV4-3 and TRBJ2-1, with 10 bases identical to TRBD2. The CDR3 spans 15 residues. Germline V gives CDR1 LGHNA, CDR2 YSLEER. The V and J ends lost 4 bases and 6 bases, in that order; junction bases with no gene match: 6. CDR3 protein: CASSRPGLASNEQFF. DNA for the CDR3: TGCGCCAGCAGCCGACCGGGACTAGCGTCCAATGAGCAGTTCTTC.

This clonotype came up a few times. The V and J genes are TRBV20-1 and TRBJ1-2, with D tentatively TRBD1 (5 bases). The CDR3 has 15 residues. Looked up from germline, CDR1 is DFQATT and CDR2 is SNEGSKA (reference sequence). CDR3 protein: CSANPGTANEDGYTF. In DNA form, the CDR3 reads TGCAGCGCAAATCCCGGGACGGCCAACGAGGATGGCTACACCTTC.

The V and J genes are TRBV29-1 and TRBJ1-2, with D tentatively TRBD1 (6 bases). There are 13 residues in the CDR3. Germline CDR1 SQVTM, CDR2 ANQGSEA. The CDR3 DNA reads TGCCGCGGGGCCACAGGGTCAGACTATGGCTACACCTTC. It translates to CRGATGSDYGYTF.